The text below deals with one TCR beta chain. As yet, its antigen is unknown. This PCR relied on a set of 60 Vbeta primers and 13 Jbeta primers. Sequenced by immunoSEQ multiplex PCR; TCRdb stores in-frame clones only, minus some. The sample lists some 120,000 clones; approximately 8.6% were seen once. The source of the sample is a study of cytomegalovirus exposure and HLA in healthy donors. CDR3 length: 14 residues. The germline V gene encodes CDR1 SGHVS and CDR2 FNYEAQ. The germline V and J ends were trimmed by 4 bases and 2 bases, with 12 bases remaining between them. Findings and caveats of the study: When analyzed later, a missense DCLRE1C variant was found to be linked to TCR beta V- and J-gene trimming. Associated with cytomegalovirus, according to the listing, were around 160 TCR beta chains.

This clonotype was obtained from a woman aged 40 to 55 in good health and CMV-seropositive. The sequenced material came from PBMCs. V is TRBV7-6 and J is TRBJ2-7; D gene ambiguous. The CDR3 protein is CASSSPSLPYEQYF. The CDR3 DNA reads as TGTGCCAGCAGCTCCCCCAGTTTGCCCTACGAGCAGTACTTC. The full variable domain, its missing parts supplied by reference TRBV7-6 and TRBJ2-7, is GAGVSQSPRYKVTKRGQDVALRCDPISGHVSLYWYRQALGQGPEFLTYFNYEAQQDKSGLPNDRFSAERPEGSISTLTIQRTEQRDSAMYRCASSSPSLPYEQYFGPGTRLTVT.